Presented here are 5 T cell receptor beta chains from one specimen sequenced in a study of shared clonotypes between healthy human individuals. Assay used: immunoSEQ multiplex PCR; TCRdb lists only in-frame clones, some missing. The sample consists of a few million clones, around nine tenths of them appearing once. The sample taken for sequencing was naive CD4+ T cells sorted from blood. Subset here: CD45RA+ positively selected. Receptors were obtained from a man in his late teens or twenties in good health.

The J gene is TRBJ1-2, the V gene TRBV7-8; the match to TRBD1 covers 10 bases. This CDR3 spans 13 amino acids. Germline values: CDR1 SGHVS, CDR2 FQNEAQ. Trimming at V came to 3 bases and at J to 8 bases, leaving 3 bases not matched to a gene. Written as DNA, the CDR3 is TGTGCCAGCAGCTTCGGACAGGGGGGAGGCTACACCTTC. This translates into CASSFGQGGGYTF.

V and J are TRBV6-5 and TRBJ2-1; 11 bases agree with TRBD1. The CDR3 is 14 residues long. V shed 6 bases and J 3 bases; nucleotides not matched to a gene: 1. The germline V gene has CDR1 MNHEY and CDR2 SVGAGI. The CDR3, as DNA: TGTGCCAGCAGGGGGACAGGGGGCTACAATGAGCAGTTCTTC. Encoded protein: CASRGTGGYNEQFF.

This clone was found a few times. Different DNA sequences within this sample yield the same CDR3. The chain has TRBV19 and TRBJ1-1, with 8 bases identical to TRBD1. The CDR3 sequence is 14 residues long. Germline CDR1 reads LNHDA; CDR2 reads SQIVND (reference sequence). V shed 4 bases, J shed 1 base, and the junction held 2 bases outside the gene matches. CDR3 amino acids: CASSRDRRNTEAFF. CDR3 sequence (DNA): TGTGCCAGTAGTAGGGACAGGCGGAACACTGAAGCTTTCTTT.

Notes on this clone: The germline gene is not matched at one end of the junction; a read error may be the cause. Other DNA sequences in the same sample also yield this CDR3. This chain connects TRBV6-7 to TRBJ1-1; D is undetermined. TRBV6-7 is given ORF status, its function remaining uncertain. This CDR3 comprises 15 residues. The CDR3 protein is CASSYSLQLNTEAFF. The CDR3 DNA follows: TGTGCCAGCAGCTACTCGTTGCAGCTGAACACTGAAGCTTTCTTT.

The chain carries TRBV6-5 and TRBJ2-5; TRBD1 or TRBD2 may be the D gene (5 bases each). The germline V and J ends were trimmed by 2 bases and 9 bases, with 19 bases remaining between them. CDR3 size: 15 residues. Germline assignment: CDR1 MNHEY and CDR2 SVGAGI. CDR3 sequence: CASSYETTPDRSQYF. The DNA of the CDR3 is TGTGCCAGCAGTTACGAGACTACCCCTGACAGATCCCAGTACTTC.